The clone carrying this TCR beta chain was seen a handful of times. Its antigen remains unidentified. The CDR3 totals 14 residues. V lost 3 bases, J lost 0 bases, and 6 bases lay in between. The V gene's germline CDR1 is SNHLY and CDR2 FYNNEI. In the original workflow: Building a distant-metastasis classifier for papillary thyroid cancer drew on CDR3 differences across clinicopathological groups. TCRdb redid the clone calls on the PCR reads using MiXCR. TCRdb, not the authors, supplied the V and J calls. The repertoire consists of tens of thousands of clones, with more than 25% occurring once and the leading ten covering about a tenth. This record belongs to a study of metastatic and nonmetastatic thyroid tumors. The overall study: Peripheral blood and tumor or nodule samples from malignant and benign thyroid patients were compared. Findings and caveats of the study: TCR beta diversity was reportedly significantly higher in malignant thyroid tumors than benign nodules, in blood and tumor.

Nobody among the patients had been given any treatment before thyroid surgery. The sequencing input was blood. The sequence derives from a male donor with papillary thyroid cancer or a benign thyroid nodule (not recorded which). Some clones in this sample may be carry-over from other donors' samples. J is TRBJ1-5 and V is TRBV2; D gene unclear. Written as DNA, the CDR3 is TGTGCCAGCAGTGAGGCCACTAGCAATCAGCCCCAGCATTTT. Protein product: CASSEATSNQPQHF.